Sequencing of this TCR beta chain was carried out in a study of breast tumors, draining lymph nodes, adjacent tissues. Broader study findings: Tumor and nontumor repertoires were significantly more similar in luminal-like than in basal-like breast cancer. Tumor repertoires ranked between lymph nodes and nontumor tissue in diversity, with V and J gene preferences.

The CDR3 is 15 residues long. V was shortened by 3 bases and J by 4 bases, with 16 bases between the two germline ends. Germline V CDR1 and CDR2: LNHDA, SQIVND (reference sequence). In regard to this clonotype: Its target is unknown.

Axillary draining lymph nodes of breast cancer patients supplied the node samples. One entry per CDR3 protein, called by TCRdb with MiXCR from the multiplex PCR reads. The data contain under 150,000 distinct CDR3 sequences, 20% of them singletons. The clonotype originates from a female donor with breast cancer. Some clones in this sample may be carry-over from other donors' samples. Sequences were obtained from axillary lymph node tissue. The chain recombines TRBV19 with TRBJ2-7; D possibly corresponds to TRBD2 (7 bases). CDR3 amino acids: CASSIEGGHVYEQYF. The CDR3 nucleotides are TGTGCCAGTAGTATCGAGGGGGGGCACGTTTACGAGCAGTACTTC.